This T cell receptor beta chain was found in a study of Ad26.COV2.S vaccination and SARS-CoV-2 variants. Turning to the study itself: Enrollment placed the donor in the COV1001 Ad26.COV2.S trial arm. Intramuscularly, Ad26.COV2.S was given either once or twice, 56 days apart.

Documented treatment: 15 to 20 received Ad26.COV2.S at low or high dose, single or two shots; 5 received placebo; per-sample allocation not given. After the first vaccine or placebo injection, samples were drawn on day 63. In Boston, the donor was an adult between 18-55 years of age. Study-wide findings and caveats: The study found similar non-spike TCR breadth in vaccine and placebo recipients.

Of note for this clone: The antigen is undetermined.

Here immunoSEQ multiplex PCR was the method, and the copy in TCRdb shows in-frame clones only, minus some. This table holds around 300,000 clones, about 89% found once. The sample here was peripheral blood, taken in a trial of Ad26.COV2.S vaccine versus placebo. The clonotype originates from a person aged 18-65 years who received the Ad26.COV2.S COVID-19 vaccine or a placebo.

CDR3 region: CASSWVPGQGSGNTIYF. The CDR3 DNA is TGTGCCAGCAGCTGGGTTCCAGGACAGGGGTCTGGAAACACCATATATTTT. The chain recombines TRBV7-2 with TRBJ1-3, with TRBD1 matching 9 bases. In germline, CDR1 is SGHTA, CDR2 FQGNSA. The CDR3 is 17 amino acids. V lost 4 bases and J lost 1; bases outside the gene matches: 8.